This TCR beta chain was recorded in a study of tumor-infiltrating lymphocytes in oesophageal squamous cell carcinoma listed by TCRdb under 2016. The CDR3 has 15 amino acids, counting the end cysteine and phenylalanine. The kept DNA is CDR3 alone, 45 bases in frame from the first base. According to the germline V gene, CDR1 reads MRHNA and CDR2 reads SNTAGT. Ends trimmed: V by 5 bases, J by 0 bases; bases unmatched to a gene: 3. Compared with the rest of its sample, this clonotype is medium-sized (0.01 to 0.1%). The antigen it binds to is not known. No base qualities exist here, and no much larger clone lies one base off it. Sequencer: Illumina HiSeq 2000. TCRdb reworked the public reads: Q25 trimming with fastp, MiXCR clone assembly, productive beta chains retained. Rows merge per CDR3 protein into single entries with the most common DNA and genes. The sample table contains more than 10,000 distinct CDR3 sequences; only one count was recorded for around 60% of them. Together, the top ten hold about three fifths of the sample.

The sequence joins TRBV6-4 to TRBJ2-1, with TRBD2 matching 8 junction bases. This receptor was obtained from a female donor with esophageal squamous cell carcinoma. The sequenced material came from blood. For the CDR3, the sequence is CASSSGGSSYNEQFF. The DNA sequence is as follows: TGTGCCAGCAGTTCGGGAGGGAGCTCCTACAATGAGCAGTTCTTC.